This entry lists 17 T cell receptor beta chains sequenced from one sample in a study of blood T cell repertoires in COVID-19. Generated by immunoSEQ multiplex PCR, the TCRdb table keeps only in-frame clones and is missing some. The table records some 250,000 clones, about 90% of them present only once. The sample was peripheral blood. These receptors came from a woman in her 30s who had recovered from COVID-19.

V gene TRBV3-1 (or the pseudogene TRBV3-2) combines with J gene TRBJ2-3; no reliable D call. Germline V gives CDR1 LGHDT, CDR2 YNNKEL (reference sequence). V was trimmed by 4 bases and J by 4 bases, leaving 9 bases between them. The CDR3 is 13 residues long. CDR3 DNA: TGTGCCAGCAGCCTCACCGGAGCAGATACGCAGTATTTT. It codes for CASSLTGADTQYF.

This rearrangement joins TRBV7-9 to TRBJ2-7; TRBD1 matches 7 bases. V was pared by 3 bases and J by 0 bases, with 8 bases of the junction left unmatched. There are 16 residues in the CDR3. From germline, CDR1 is SEHNR and CDR2 FQNEAQ (reference sequence). CDR3 DNA sequence: TGTGCCAGCAGCTTTACAGGGGACCTTCTCTCCTACGAGCAGTACTTC. Translating it yields CASSFTGDLLSYEQYF.

CDR3 nucleotides: TGTGCCAGCAGCGTAGTCGAGAGGGACTATGGCTACACCTTC. Translated: CASSVVERDYGYTF. This sequence joins TRBV9 and TRBJ1-2, with D uncertain. The CDR3 has 14 amino acids. V lost 0 bases, J lost 3 bases, and 9 bases lay in between. Germline V gene sequence: CDR1 SGDLS, CDR2 YYNGEE.

The V and J genes are TRBV6-5 and TRBJ2-3; weak D call: TRBD2 (6 bases). The CDR3 covers 16 residues. V was pared by 2 bases and J by 2 bases, with 14 bases between. The germline gives CDR1 MNHEY, CDR2 SVGAGI. The CDR3 DNA is TGTGCCAGCAGTTACGGGGACTCCTACTACACAGATACGCAGTATTTT. It yields the protein CASSYGDSYYTDTQYF.

This clone turned up a few times. The V call is TRBV27, the J call TRBJ1-1; TRBD1 aligns across 7 bases. Trimming at V came to 1 base and at J to 8 bases, leaving 10 bases not matched to a gene. Looked up from germline, CDR1 is MNHEY and CDR2 is SMNVEV (reference sequence). This CDR3 spans 15 amino acids. The CDR3: CASSLYGTGDIEAFF. CDR3 coding DNA: TGTGCCAGCAGTTTATACGGTACAGGGGATATCGAAGCTTTCTTT.

The chain joins TRBV5-4 to TRBJ2-7; perhaps TRBD2 as D (7 bases). V was clipped by 3 bases and J by 5 bases, with 24 bases between them. CDR1 and CDR2 from the germline V gene are SGHNT and YYREEE (reference sequence). This CDR3 region has 17 residues. The CDR3 DNA sequence: TGTGCCAGCAGCTCAATAGGGAGAGGGGGGGCCTCTGACGAGCAGTACTTC. Translated: CASSSIGRGGASDEQYF.

This chain uses TRBV9 with TRBJ1-1; D ambiguous. Trimming removed 4 bases from V and 4 bases from J, with 17 bases in between. CDR1 and CDR2 (germline): SGDLS, YYNGEE. This CDR3 has 15 residues. The DNA for the CDR3 is TGTGCCAGCAGCCCGCCCCCATCAGGTTTCACTGAAGCTTTCTTT. Amino acids: CASSPPPSGFTEAFF.

This clone has only a few counts. The chain has TRBV5-1 and TRBJ2-2; 15 nucleotides line up with TRBD2. Germline V gene data show CDR1 as SGHRS and CDR2 as YFSETQ. The CDR3 sequence is 18 residues long. V shed 4 bases, J shed 2 bases, and the junction held 6 bases outside the gene matches. Written as DNA, the CDR3 is TGCGCCAGCAGCCTGGGACTAGCGGGGGGATTTAACACCGGGGAGCTGTTTTTT. Protein: CASSLGLAGGFNTGELFF.

V is TRBV6-5 and J is TRBJ2-5; 12 bases match TRBD2. The germline gives CDR1 MNHEY, CDR2 SVGAGI. The CDR3 is 15 amino acids. V lost 6 bases and J lost 4; bases outside the gene matches: 6. CDR3 sequence reads: CASRRRTSGVETQYF. Written as DNA, the CDR3 is TGTGCCAGCAGGCGACGGACTAGCGGGGTAGAGACCCAGTACTTC.

On this clone itself: A junction boundary mismatches the germline segment, possibly from a read error. The chain is built from TRBV6-1 and TRBJ2-1; TRBD2 matches at 10 bases. The CDR3 length is 14 residues. Germline V CDR1 and CDR2: MNHNS, SASEGT. The CDR3 sequence: CASTEAGGRNEQFF. The CDR3 coding sequence is TGTGCCAGCACTGAAGCGGGGGGGCGAAATGAGCAGTTCTTC.

The V and J genes are TRBV6-5 and TRBJ1-2; D is possibly TRBD1 (6 bases). The CDR3 has 14 residues. V lost 7 bases, J lost 5 bases, and 17 bases lay in between. CDR1 and CDR2 from the germline V gene are MNHEY and SVGAGI. CDR3 bases: TGTGCCAGCAACCCCATAGGACAGTATTATGGCTACACCTTC. This translates into CASNPIGQYYGYTF.

The chain links TRBV7-9 to TRBJ2-7, with a tentative D call TRBD2 (7 bases). Germline V CDR1 and CDR2: SEHNR, FQNEAQ (reference sequence). The CDR3 runs to 15 residues. V shed 2 bases and J shed 5 bases, with 16 bases lying between them. CDR3 in amino acids: CASSLFRGALDEQYF. In DNA, the CDR3 is TGTGCCAGCAGCTTATTTCGGGGGGCCCTAGACGAGCAGTACTTC.

This clone was seen a handful of times. The chain carries TRBV4-3 and TRBJ2-7, with TRBD1 matching 9 bases. The trim removed 4 bases at V and 2 bases at J, leaving 6 bases unmatched. Germline CDR1 is LGHNA and CDR2 is YSLEER. The CDR3 runs to 15 residues. The CDR3 sequence is CASSPGTGTAYEQYF. As DNA, the CDR3 is TGCGCCAGCAGCCCCGGGACAGGGACCGCCTACGAGCAGTACTTC.

This clone was seen once. The chain links TRBV7-5 to TRBJ1-6. TRBV7-5 has pseudogene status. The CDR3 consists of 14 residues. CDR3 protein: CARSLDLEHSPLHF. The CDR3 DNA is TGTGCCAGAAGCTTAGACCTAGAACATTCACCCCTCCACTTT.

V is TRBV7-6 and J is TRBJ2-5, with a tentative D call TRBD1 (7 bases). The CDR3 loop spans 12 amino acids. Trimming left V 5 bases short and J 5 bases short, with 9 bases between. Germline assignment: CDR1 SGHVS and CDR2 FNYEAQ. The CDR3 reads CASSQGGETQYF. The CDR3 DNA is TGTGCCAGCAGCCAGGGGGGCGAGACCCAGTACTTC.

V gene TRBV9 combines with J gene TRBJ1-3; TRBD1 agrees at 8 bases. Per germline, CDR1 SGDLS and CDR2 YYNGEE. The J segment lost 4 bases and the V segment lost 2 bases, leaving 5 bases of the junction unmatched. This CDR3 has 15 amino acids. CDR3 bases: TGTGCCAGCAGCGTTTCCGGACAGGGAGGAAACACCATATATTTT. Protein: CASSVSGQGGNTIYF. The entire variable domain, with the rest obtained from reference TRBV9 and TRBJ1-3, is as follows: DSGVTQTPKHLITATGQRVTLRCSPRSGDLSVYWYQQSLDQGLQFLIQYYNGEERAKGNILERFSAQQFPDLHSELNLSSLELGDSALYFCASSVSGQGGNTIYFGEGSWLTVV.

This clone was detected a few times. The rearrangement joins TRBV5-1 to TRBJ1-2, with a weak D call TRBD1 (6 bases). V dropped 4 bases and J dropped 5 bases, with 15 bases sitting between them. The germline CDR1 and CDR2 sequences are SGHRS and YFSETQ. This CDR3 is built from 14 residues. The CDR3 reads CASSPRDTLYGYTF. The CDR3 DNA is TGCGCCAGCAGCCCCCGGGACACCCTGTATGGCTACACCTTC.